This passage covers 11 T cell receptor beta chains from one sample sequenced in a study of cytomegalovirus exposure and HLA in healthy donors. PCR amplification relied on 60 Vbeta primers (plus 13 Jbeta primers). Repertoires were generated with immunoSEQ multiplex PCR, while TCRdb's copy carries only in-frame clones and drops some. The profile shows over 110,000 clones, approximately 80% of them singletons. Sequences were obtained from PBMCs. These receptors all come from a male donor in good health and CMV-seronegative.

CDR3: CASSPGWDLRERGGELFF. Here the CDR3 DNA reads TGCGCCAGCAGCCCTGGGTGGGATTTGCGGGAGAGAGGCGGGGAGCTGTTTTTT. The rearrangement links TRBV4-3 to TRBJ2-2; 7 bases match TRBD2. The CDR3 has 18 amino acids. The V and J ends lost 4 bases and 7 bases, in that order; junction bases with no gene match: 18. The germline gives CDR1 LGHNA, CDR2 YSLEER.

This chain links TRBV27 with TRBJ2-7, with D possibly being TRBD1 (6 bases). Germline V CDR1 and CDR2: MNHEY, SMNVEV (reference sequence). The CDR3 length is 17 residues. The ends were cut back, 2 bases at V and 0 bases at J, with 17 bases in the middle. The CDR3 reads CASSLQWTAMSSYEQYF. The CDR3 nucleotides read TGTGCCAGCAGTTTACAGTGGACAGCGATGAGCTCCTACGAGCAGTACTTC.

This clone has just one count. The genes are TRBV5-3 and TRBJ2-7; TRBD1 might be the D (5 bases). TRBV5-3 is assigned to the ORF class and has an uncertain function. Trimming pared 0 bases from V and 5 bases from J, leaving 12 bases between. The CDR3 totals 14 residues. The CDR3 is CARSLGPGMNEQYF. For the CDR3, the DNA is TGTGCCAGAAGCTTGGGGCCAGGGATGAACGAGCAGTACTTC.

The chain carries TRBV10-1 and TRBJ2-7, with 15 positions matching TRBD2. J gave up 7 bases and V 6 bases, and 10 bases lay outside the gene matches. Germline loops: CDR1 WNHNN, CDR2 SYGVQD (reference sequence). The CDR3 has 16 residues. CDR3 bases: TGCGCCAGCAGGCCTAGGACTAGCGGGAGGGCCAGGGAGCAGTACTTC. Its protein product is CASRPRTSGRAREQYF.

The DNA for the CDR3 is TGTGCCAGCAGGGAACAGGATGGGAACACTGAAGCTTTCTTT. Its translation is CASREQDGNTEAFF. The J gene is TRBJ1-1, the V gene TRBV6-6; a weak D match, TRBD1 (5 bases). This CDR3 is built from 14 residues. Trimming removed 6 bases from V and 1 base from J, with 12 bases in between. CDR1 and CDR2 from the germline V gene are MNHNY and SVGAGI (reference sequence).

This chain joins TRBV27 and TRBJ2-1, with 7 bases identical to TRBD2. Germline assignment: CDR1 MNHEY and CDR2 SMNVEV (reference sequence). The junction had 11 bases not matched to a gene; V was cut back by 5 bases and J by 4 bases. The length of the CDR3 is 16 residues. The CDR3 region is CASSVELASFYNEQFF. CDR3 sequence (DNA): TGTGCCAGCAGTGTCGAACTAGCGAGCTTTTACAATGAGCAGTTCTTC.

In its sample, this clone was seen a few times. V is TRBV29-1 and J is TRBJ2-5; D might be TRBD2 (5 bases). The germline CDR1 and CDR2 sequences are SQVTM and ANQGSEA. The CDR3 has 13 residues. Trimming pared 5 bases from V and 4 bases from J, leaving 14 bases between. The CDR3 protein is CSVTRRLRETQYF. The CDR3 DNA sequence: TGCAGCGTTACGAGGAGGCTGAGAGAGACCCAGTACTTC.

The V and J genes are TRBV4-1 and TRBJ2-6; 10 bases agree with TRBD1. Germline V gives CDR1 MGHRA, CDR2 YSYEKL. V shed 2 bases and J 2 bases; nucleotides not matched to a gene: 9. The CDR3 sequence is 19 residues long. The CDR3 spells CASSQISGQGYPGANVLTF. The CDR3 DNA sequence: TGCGCCAGCAGCCAAATTTCGGGACAGGGGTATCCTGGGGCCAACGTCCTGACTTTC.

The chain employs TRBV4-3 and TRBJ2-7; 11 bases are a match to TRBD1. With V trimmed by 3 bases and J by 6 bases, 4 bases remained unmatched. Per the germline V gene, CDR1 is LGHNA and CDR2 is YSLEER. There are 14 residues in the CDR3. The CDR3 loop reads CASSQDRGQFEQYF. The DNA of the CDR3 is TGCGCCAGCAGCCAGGACAGGGGGCAATTCGAGCAGTACTTC.

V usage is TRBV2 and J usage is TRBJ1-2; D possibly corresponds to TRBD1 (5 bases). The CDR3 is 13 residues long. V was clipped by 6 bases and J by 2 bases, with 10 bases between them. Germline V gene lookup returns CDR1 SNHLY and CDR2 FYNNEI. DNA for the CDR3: TGTGCCAGCAGCCTAAGACAGAACTATGGCTACACCTTC. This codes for CASSLRQNYGYTF.

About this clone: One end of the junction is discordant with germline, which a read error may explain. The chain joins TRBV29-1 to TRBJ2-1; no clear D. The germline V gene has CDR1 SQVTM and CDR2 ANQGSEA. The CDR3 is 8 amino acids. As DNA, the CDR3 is TGCAGCGTTGGCTCTACTATCTTC. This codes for CSVGSTIF.